These 31 T cell receptor beta chains came from one sample sequenced in a study of radiation and T cells in renal cell carcinoma. Time point specified: blood 2 weeks post-SBRT. Regarding treatment: 15 Gy SBRT to primary tumor, nephrectomy 4 weeks later. The repertoire was sequenced with immunoSEQ multiplex PCR; TCRdb's copy has only in-frame clones and lacks some. The table shows about 130,000 clones, with more than 75% occurring only once. Sequenced material: blood, taken from a patient whose treatment included radiotherapy and nephrectomy. These TCRs come from a woman in her seventies with renal cell carcinoma.

The chain joins TRBV6-5 to TRBJ1-1; D unresolved. Between the trimmed V and J ends, which lost 0 bases and 11 bases, there was a span of 10 bases. The CDR3 sequence is 12 residues long. Germline-derived CDR1 and CDR2 are MNHEY and SVGAGI. CDR3 protein: CASSYSAGEAFF. In nucleotides, the CDR3 is TGTGCCAGCAGTTACTCCGCCGGGGAGGCTTTCTTT.

In DNA form, the CDR3 reads TGTGCCAGCAGTGAGGGGGCCATTGGTGGAAACACCATATATTTT. This encodes CASSEGAIGGNTIYF. The gene calls are TRBV6-6 and TRBJ1-3; 7 bases match TRBD1. Germline V gene data show CDR1 as MNHNY and CDR2 as SVGAGI (reference sequence). Trimming removed 5 bases from V and 3 bases from J; junction bases left unmatched: 7. The CDR3 has 15 amino acids.

The V call is TRBV5-1, the J call TRBJ1-3, with D perhaps matching TRBD1 (5 bases). The germline V gene encodes CDR1 SGHRS and CDR2 YFSETQ. The CDR3 spans 16 residues. The V gene lost 5 bases and the J gene lost 0 bases, with 15 bases spanning the gap. The CDR3 region is CASREDIPFSGNTIYF. CDR3 DNA sequence: TGCGCCAGCAGGGAGGACATACCCTTCTCTGGAAACACCATATATTTT.

The chain has TRBV4-1 and TRBJ1-6, with unresolved D. The CDR3 spans 18 residues. The ends were cut back, 0 bases at V and 0 bases at J, with 12 bases in the middle. The germline CDR1 and CDR2 sequences are MGHRA and YSYEKL. For the CDR3, the DNA is TGCGCCAGCAGCCAAGATCGGGCGGCTAGCTCCTATAATTCACCCCTCCACTTT. Its protein product is CASSQDRAASSYNSPLHF.

This chain links TRBV6-1 with TRBJ1-2; a weak D match, TRBD1 (5 bases). CDR1 MNHNS and CDR2 SASEGT come from the germline V gene. Deletions cut 1 base from V and 7 bases from J, with 13 bases between. This CDR3 contains 14 residues. CDR3 nucleotide sequence: TGTGCCAGCAGTGAAGGGGTGGGGGTCTCTGGCTACACCTTC. Its translation: CASSEGVGVSGYTF.

The chain couples TRBV7-2 to TRBJ2-6; unclear D gene. The V end lost 1 base, the J end lost 0 bases, and 10 bases lay between the germline ends. CDR1 and CDR2 from the germline V gene are SGHTA and FQGNSA. There are 17 residues in the CDR3. This CDR3 is CASSLVRLSSGANVLTF. The CDR3 nucleotides are TGTGCCAGCAGCTTAGTCAGACTGAGCTCTGGGGCCAACGTCCTGACTTTC.

This clone appeared once. The chain uses TRBV7-8 and TRBJ2-3; TRBD1 matches at 7 bases. This CDR3 is built from 17 residues. V lost 2 bases and J lost 0; bases outside the gene matches: 8. Germline values: CDR1 SGHVS, CDR2 FQNEAQ. The CDR3, as DNA: TGTGCCAGCAGCTTATTCCCCGGGACAGCTAGCACAGATACGCAGTATTTT. This gives the protein CASSLFPGTASTDTQYF.

This chain uses TRBV13 with TRBJ2-5, with 9 bases lining up with TRBD1. The CDR3 is 14 residues long. Germline V gene data show CDR1 as PRHDT and CDR2 as FYEKMQ (reference sequence). V gave up 5 bases and J gave up 5 bases; unmatched junction bases: 6. The CDR3 DNA follows: TGTGCCAGCAGCGCGGGACAGGGAGGGGAGACCCAGTACTTC. As protein: CASSAGQGGETQYF.

The V and J genes are TRBV28 and TRBJ1-2; D gene ambiguous. Germline-derived CDR1 and CDR2 are MDHEN and SYDVKM. The CDR3 covers 12 residues. Trimming took 7 bases from V and 1 from J, leaving 7 bases between them. In DNA, the CDR3 is TGTGCCAGCATCGGCAATAACTATGGCTACACCTTC. This codes for CASIGNNYGYTF.

This clone came up once. This sequence joins TRBV6-7 and TRBJ2-7, with D uncertain. TRBV6-7 is assigned to the ORF class and has an uncertain function. V was clipped by 2 bases and J by 2 bases, with 7 bases between them. The CDR3 totals 13 residues. The CDR3 is CASSYRVTYEQYF. CDR3 nucleotides: TGTGCCAGCAGTTACAGGGTTACCTACGAGCAGTACTTC.

This chain uses TRBV19 with TRBJ1-2, with 8 bases that match TRBD1. This CDR3 region has 14 residues. Germline CDR1 is LNHDA and CDR2 is SQIVND (reference sequence). Germline trimming cut 5 bases from V and 0 bases from J; bases unmatched to any gene: 2. For the CDR3, the DNA is TGTGCCAGTAGTGGACAGGGCCCTAACTATGGCTACACCTTC. Protein: CASSGQGPNYGYTF.

Only one count was recorded for this clone. The rearrangement links TRBV11-2 to TRBJ1-5, with 10 bases lining up with TRBD1. The CDR3 covers 16 residues. The germline V gene encodes CDR1 SGHAT and CDR2 FQNNGV. With V trimmed by 5 bases and J by 1 base, 5 bases remained unmatched. CDR3 residues: CASSPGQGFSNQPQHF. CDR3 sequence (DNA): TGTGCCAGCAGCCCGGGACAGGGGTTCAGCAATCAGCCCCAGCATTTT.

V is TRBV9 and J is TRBJ1-3, with D perhaps TRBD1 (6 bases). This CDR3 is 17 amino acids long. The V gene's germline CDR1 is SGDLS and CDR2 YYNGEE. Trimming pared 0 bases from V and 0 bases from J, leaving 13 bases between. The DNA for the CDR3 is TGTGCCAGCAGCGTAGCGGGACAACCTTTCTCTGGAAACACCATATATTTT. It is translated as CASSVAGQPFSGNTIYF.

The chain uses TRBV6-6 and TRBJ2-3; 8 positions agree with TRBD1. The germline V gene encodes CDR1 MNHNY and CDR2 SVGAGI (reference sequence). The CDR3 is 16 residues long. After removal of 0 bases from V and 8 bases from J, the junction contained 10 bases not matched to a gene. The CDR3 is CASSYSGQGARGTQYF. The CDR3 region has the DNA TGTGCCAGCAGTTACTCTGGTCAGGGGGCGCGGGGTACGCAGTATTTT.

V and J are TRBV27 and TRBJ2-1; possible D gene TRBD2, 5 bases. In germline, CDR1 is MNHEY, CDR2 SMNVEV (reference sequence). The V gene lost 3 bases and the J gene lost 9 bases, with 15 bases spanning the gap. The CDR3 runs to 14 residues. CDR3 amino acids: CASSFVVGEGEQFF. In DNA form, the CDR3 reads TGTGCCAGCAGTTTCGTCGTCGGTGAGGGTGAGCAGTTCTTC.

This chain connects TRBV25-1 to TRBJ2-7, with D perhaps matching TRBD1 (5 bases). The CDR3 is made up of 16 amino acids. Germline loops: CDR1 MGHDK, CDR2 SYGVNS. V shed 4 bases and J shed 0 bases, with 16 bases lying between them. As DNA, the CDR3 is TGTGCCAGCAGTGCTAACTCAGGGAAAAGCTCCTACGAGCAGTACTTC. The encoded protein is CASSANSGKSSYEQYF.

The rearrangement uses TRBV7-2 and TRBJ2-5, with 10 bases that match TRBD2. This CDR3 region has 16 residues. The germline CDR1 and CDR2 sequences are SGHTA and FQGNSA. J was trimmed by 4 bases and V by 1 base; bases with no gene match: 6. The CDR3 is CASSLEGAGGPETQYF. Written as DNA, the CDR3 is TGTGCCAGCAGCTTAGAGGGAGCGGGGGGGCCAGAGACCCAGTACTTC.

This chain joins TRBV2 and TRBJ1-4, with D possibly TRBD1 on 5 matching bases. V dropped 10 bases and J dropped 2 bases, with 14 bases sitting between them. Germline assignment: CDR1 SNHLY and CDR2 FYNNEI. This CDR3 is built from 14 residues. The CDR3 DNA sequence: TGTGCCACCAATGATTGGGGGACTAATGAAAAACTGTTTTTT. This translates into CATNDWGTNEKLFF.

This clone came up a few times. The rearrangement joins TRBV29-1 to TRBJ1-1; D gene unclear. V was clipped by 6 bases and J by 3 bases, with 8 bases between them. This CDR3 has 11 residues. CDR1 and CDR2 from the germline V gene are SQVTM and ANQGSEA. CDR3 sequence (DNA): TGCAGCGTCCAGGACGACACTGAAGCTTTCTTT. Translation: CSVQDDTEAFF.

This clone was seen just once. The chain couples TRBV2 to TRBJ1-2; 10 bases line up with TRBD1. The trim removed 0 bases at V and 2 bases at J, leaving 0 bases unmatched. CDR1 is SNHLY, CDR2 FYNNEI, per germline. The CDR3 runs to 15 residues. CDR3 sequence reads: CASSEAGQGNYGYTF. CDR3 nucleotide sequence: TGTGCCAGCAGTGAAGCGGGACAGGGGAACTATGGCTACACCTTC. The full variable domain, with the rest looked up from reference TRBV2 and TRBJ1-2, is EPEVTQTPSHQVTQMGQEVILRCVPISNHLYFYWYRQILGQKVEFLVSFYNNEISEKSEIFDDQFSVERPDGSNFTLKIRSTKLEDSAMYFCASSEAGQGNYGYTFGSGTRLTVV.

The chain joins TRBV9 to TRBJ1-3; 7 positions match TRBD1. This CDR3 is 18 amino acids long. CDR1 is SGDLS, CDR2 YYNGEE, per germline. The trim removed 0 bases at V and 0 bases at J, leaving 9 bases unmatched. In DNA, the CDR3 is TGTGCCAGCAGCGTAGTCCCCCTCGAGGGGGCCTCTGGAAACACCATATATTTT. Protein: CASSVVPLEGASGNTIYF.

CDR3 nucleotide sequence: TGTGCCAGCATGGTGACAGTTTCTAGCTCCTACGAGCAGTACTTC. It translates to CASMVTVSSSYEQYF. This chain uses TRBV6-4 with TRBJ2-7; D possibly corresponds to TRBD1 (5 bases). This CDR3 contains 15 residues. Germline values: CDR1 MRHNA, CDR2 SNTAGT. Trimming cost V 7 bases and J 0 bases, with 16 bases left between them.

The chain couples TRBV7-2 to TRBJ2-1; D perhaps matches TRBD2 (5 bases). The germline gives CDR1 SGHTA, CDR2 FQGNSA. The CDR3 extends over 15 amino acids. V lost 3 bases, J lost 1 base, and 10 bases lay in between. The DNA of the CDR3 is TGTGCCAGCAGCTTGGACTTAGGATCCTACAATGAGCAGTTCTTC. It specifies CASSLDLGSYNEQFF. Looking up the rest from reference TRBV7-2 and TRBJ2-1 gives the full variable domain: GAGVSQSPSNKVTEKGKDVELRCDPISGHTALYWYRQSLGQGLEFLIYFQGNSAPDKSGLPSDRFSAERTGGSVSTLTIQRTQQEDSAVYLCASSLDLGSYNEQFFGPGTRLTVL.

The chain recombines TRBV5-4 with TRBJ1-1; TRBD1 is a possible D gene (6 bases). Germline CDR1 is SGHNT and CDR2 is YYREEE (reference sequence). Trimming shortened V by 4 bases and J by 1 base, and 11 bases separated the two germline ends. The CDR3 sequence is 14 residues long. CDR3 region: CASSPQGTNTEAFF. The CDR3 DNA follows: TGTGCCAGCAGCCCTCAGGGGACGAACACTGAAGCTTTCTTT.

V gene TRBV28 combines with J gene TRBJ2-1; 7 bases agree with TRBD1. V lost 2 bases, J lost 4 bases, and 5 bases stayed unmatched. The CDR3 has 15 residues. Germline V lookup: CDR1 MDHEN, CDR2 SYDVKM. The chain's CDR3 is CASSLRGGRYNEQFF. CDR3 in DNA: TGTGCCAGCAGTTTACGAGGGGGCAGGTACAATGAGCAGTTCTTC.

V gene TRBV19 combines with J gene TRBJ1-5, with 9 bases aligning to TRBD1. The V gene's germline CDR1 is LNHDA and CDR2 SQIVND (reference sequence). This CDR3 has 17 residues. After removal of 1 base from V and 1 base from J, the junction contained 5 bases not matched to a gene. This CDR3 reads CASSIAGTGRSNQPQHF. CDR3 nucleotides: TGTGCCAGTAGTATAGCCGGGACAGGGAGGAGCAATCAGCCCCAGCATTTT.

This chain joins TRBV5-5 and TRBJ2-7; 8 nucleotides align to TRBD1. Germline CDR1 and CDR2: SGHKS and YYEKEE (reference sequence). The trim removed 2 bases at V and 3 bases at J, leaving 4 bases unmatched. The CDR3 is 14 amino acids. In DNA, the CDR3 is TGTGCCAGCAGCTTTGGGACAGGTTACTACGAGCAGTACTTC. This gives the protein CASSFGTGYYEQYF.

The CDR3 sequence: CASSSERRATNTGELFF. The DNA of the CDR3 is TGTGCCAGCAGCTCGGAACGTAGGGCGACAAACACCGGGGAGCTGTTTTTT. This chain links TRBV7-9 with TRBJ2-2, with unresolved D. V was cut by 4 bases and J by 2 bases, with 17 bases left in between. The CDR3 loop spans 17 amino acids. CDR1 and CDR2 (germline): SEHNR, FQNEAQ (reference sequence).

The chain employs TRBV29-1 and TRBJ2-1, with D tentatively TRBD1 (6 bases). Germline CDR1 SQVTM, CDR2 ANQGSEA. The CDR3 is 11 amino acids. The ends were cut back, 0 bases at V and 15 bases at J, with 12 bases in the middle. CDR3 sequence (DNA): TGCAGCGTTGAAGAGCCGGGACAATGGTTCTTC. The encoded protein is CSVEEPGQWFF.

This chain uses TRBV9 with TRBJ2-6; no reliable D call. The CDR3 length is 12 residues. Germline values: CDR1 SGDLS, CDR2 YYNGEE. Trimming shortened V by 6 bases and J by 3 bases, and 4 bases separated the two germline ends. CDR3 coding DNA: TGTGCCAGCACAGGTGGGGCCAACGTCCTGACTTTC. Encoded protein: CASTGGANVLTF.

The gene calls are TRBV9 and TRBJ1-2, with 7 bases fitting TRBD1. Germline assignment: CDR1 SGDLS and CDR2 YYNGEE. There are 15 residues in the CDR3. V was clipped by 4 bases and J by 8 bases; unmatched bases: 14. CDR3 sequence: CASSYRDRVAGGYTF. CDR3 bases: TGTGCCAGCAGCTATCGTGACAGGGTGGCGGGAGGCTACACCTTC.